These 31 T cell receptor beta chains share one sample of origin, sequenced in a study of CD8 T cells in ankylosing spondylitis. The study's findings and limits: Made up of eight highly homologous variants, a TCR beta motif appeared characteristic of ankylosing spondylitis blood.

Which antigens these TCRs recognize remains unknown. TCRdb analysed the 5' RACE reads with MiXCR anew, one entry per CDR3 protein. The sample contains some 700,000 distinct CDR3 sequences, around a fifth of which appear only once. Sequencing was performed on blood, either unsorted or a sorted T cell fraction (not recorded which). These receptors were obtained from a male donor with ankylosing spondylitis.

The chain joins TRBV29-1 to TRBJ1-1; 9 bases map to TRBD1. The V and J ends lost 6 bases and 4 bases, in that order; junction bases with no gene match: 9. Germline V gene data show CDR1 as SQVTM and CDR2 as ANQGSEA. The CDR3 is made up of 14 amino acids. The CDR3 spells CSVATGGWRTEAFF. The CDR3 DNA is TGCAGCGTGGCAACAGGGGGCTGGCGCACTGAAGCTTTCTTT.

This clonotype was seen a few times. V usage is TRBV6-5 and J usage is TRBJ2-1; D call uncertain. The CDR3 is made up of 16 amino acids. Trimming removed 0 bases at V and 0 bases at J, with 9 bases between. Germline-derived CDR1 and CDR2 are MNHEY and SVGAGI. The CDR3 DNA reads as TGTGCCAGCAGTTACTCGCCGGCGAGCTCCTACAATGAGCAGTTCTTC. It is translated as CASSYSPASSYNEQFF.

The J gene is TRBJ1-1, the V gene TRBV27; 10 positions agree with TRBD1. The V and J ends lost 4 bases and 4 bases, in that order; junction bases with no gene match: 9. The CDR3 spans 16 residues. Germline V gene data show CDR1 as MNHEY and CDR2 as SMNVEV (reference sequence). The CDR3 here is CASSSGQGGGVTEAFF. In DNA form, the CDR3 reads TGTGCCAGCAGTTCTGGACAGGGGGGAGGTGTCACTGAAGCTTTCTTT.

The gene calls are TRBV9 and TRBJ2-3; TRBD2 matches at 8 bases. Germline V lookup: CDR1 SGDLS, CDR2 YYNGEE. The CDR3 totals 15 residues. V was pared by 0 bases and J by 2 bases, with 2 bases of the junction left unmatched. The CDR3 loop is CASSVDGRATDTQYF. In nucleotides, the CDR3 is TGTGCCAGCAGCGTAGACGGGAGGGCCACAGATACGCAGTATTTT.

This clonotype was counted only a few times. V gene TRBV28 combines with J gene TRBJ1-6; D is possibly TRBD1 (5 bases). The germline gives CDR1 MDHEN, CDR2 SYDVKM. This CDR3 is built from 14 residues. The V end was cut by 3 bases, the J end by 8 bases, with 11 bases between. In nucleotides, the CDR3 is TGTGCCAGCAGTTTTTGGCAGGGTGATTCACCCCTCCACTTT. Protein: CASSFWQGDSPLHF. The full variable domain, completed using reference TRBV28 and TRBJ1-6, is DVKVTQSSRYLVKRTGEKVFLECVQDMDHENMFWYRQDPGLGLRLIYFSYDVKMKEKGDIPEGYSVSREKKERFSLILESASTNQTSMYLCASSFWQGDSPLHFGNGTRLTVT.

This chain connects TRBV5-1 to TRBJ2-7; 12 nucleotides match TRBD2. The V gene end was trimmed by 0 bases and the J gene end by 6 bases; junction bases not matched to a gene: 1. This CDR3 has 14 amino acids. Germline CDR1 SGHRS, CDR2 YFSETQ. The CDR3 protein is CASSLASGRGEQYF. The CDR3 DNA reads as TGCGCCAGCAGCTTGGCTAGCGGGAGGGGCGAGCAGTACTTC.

This clonotype was counted at least ten times. V gene TRBV12-3 or TRBV12-4 combines with J gene TRBJ2-1, with 7 nucleotides matching TRBD2. This CDR3 has 13 amino acids. This CDR3 reads CASRGSSYNEQFF. CDR3 sequence (DNA): TGTGCGTCTCGCGGGAGTTCCTACAATGAGCAGTTCTTC.

This clonotype has more than one count but fewer than ten. The chain has TRBV4-1 and TRBJ2-7; tentatively, D is TRBD2 (7 bases). Germline loops: CDR1 MGHRA, CDR2 YSYEKL. The V end lost 5 bases, the J end lost 4 bases, and 18 bases lay between the germline ends. CDR3 length: 15 residues. The CDR3 DNA is TGCGCCAGCAGCTCGCCTGGGGGGGCGAGTTACGAGCAGTACTTC. This encodes CASSSPGGASYEQYF.

This clonotype turned up a few times. The chain has TRBV24-1 and TRBJ2-1; D ambiguous. This CDR3 region has 16 residues. Trimming cost V 2 bases and J 4 bases, with 14 bases left between them. Germline V gene data show CDR1 as KGHDR and CDR2 as SFDVKD. CDR3 loop: CATSDSGPSRYNEQFF. CDR3 nucleotides: TGTGCCACCAGTGATTCTGGGCCTTCCCGGTACAATGAGCAGTTCTTC.

This clonotype showed up just a few times. V usage is TRBV6-1 and J usage is TRBJ1-6; 8 bases line up with TRBD1. The CDR3 consists of 15 residues. Per germline, CDR1 MNHNS and CDR2 SASEGT. V was pared by 6 bases and J by 7 bases, with 8 bases of the junction left unmatched. In DNA, the CDR3 is TGTGCCAGCAGCAGACCCGGGACAGGCAATTCACCCCTCCACTTT. This translates into CASSRPGTGNSPLHF.

The chain has TRBV9 and TRBJ1-4, with D unresolved. Trimming left V 0 bases short and J 8 bases short, with 11 bases between. CDR1 and CDR2 (germline): SGDLS, YYNGEE. This CDR3 is built from 14 residues. The CDR3 bases are TGTGCCAGCAGCGTAGAAGCGTTCGGGGAAAAACTGTTTTTT. Translating it yields CASSVEAFGEKLFF.

A few counts support this clonotype. The chain uses TRBV9 and TRBJ1-2, with D possibly matching TRBD1 (5 bases). CDR1 SGDLS and CDR2 YYNGEE come from the germline V gene. V gave up 0 bases and J gave up 7 bases, with 10 bases separating them. This CDR3 has 13 residues. The CDR3 nucleotides read TGTGCCAGCAGCGTAGGAGGGGCGCGTGGCTACACCTTC. Protein product: CASSVGGARGYTF.

V and J are TRBV4-1 and TRBJ2-1, with 8 positions matching TRBD1. The V gene's germline CDR1 is MGHRA and CDR2 YSYEKL. V lost 8 bases and J lost 10; bases outside the gene matches: 13. The CDR3 spans 14 residues. The CDR3 reads CASARTGKRAEQFF. CDR3 bases: TGCGCCAGCGCTCGGACAGGGAAGAGAGCGGAGCAGTTCTTC.

The V and J genes are TRBV12-3 or TRBV12-4 and TRBJ1-1; 7 positions match TRBD1. This CDR3 is 14 amino acids long. The trim removed 4 bases at V and 3 bases at J, leaving 5 bases unmatched. The CDR3 reads CASSSTGTHTEAFF. Here the CDR3 DNA reads TGTGCCAGCAGTTCGACAGGGACTCACACTGAAGCTTTCTTT.

This clonotype occurred a few times. This sequence joins TRBV5-6 and TRBJ2-7; a weak D match, TRBD2 (6 bases). The germline gives CDR1 SGHDT, CDR2 YYEEEE. The CDR3 spans 14 residues. Trimming removed 8 bases at V and 1 base at J, with 16 bases between. CDR3 sequence: CASTKTGTSYEQYF. DNA for the CDR3: TGTGCCAGTACCAAAACTGGGACTTCCTACGAGCAGTACTTC.

This clonotype appeared many times. CDR3 bases: TGCGCCAGCAGTCCCGACAGGTCGTCCTACGAGCAGTACTTC. Translation: CASSPDRSSYEQYF. This chain connects TRBV4-3 to TRBJ2-7; TRBD1 might be the D (6 bases). Germline assignment: CDR1 LGHNA and CDR2 YSLEER. The CDR3 is 14 residues long. The V end was cut by 6 bases, the J end by 1 base, with 13 bases between.

This clonotype was recorded a few times. The rearrangement uses TRBV30 and TRBJ2-2, with D uncertain. The germline V gene has CDR1 GTSNPN and CDR2 SVGIG (reference sequence). V gave up 0 bases and J gave up 4 bases, with 9 bases separating them. The CDR3 loop spans 14 amino acids. The CDR3 coding sequence is TGTGCCTGGAGTGTTAACCGTGGCACCGGGGAGCTGTTTTTT. Its translation: CAWSVNRGTGELFF.

This clonotype was seen more than once but under ten times. The chain employs TRBV29-1 and TRBJ1-1; a weak D match, TRBD1 (5 bases). The germline CDR1 and CDR2 sequences are SQVTM and ANQGSEA. This CDR3 region has 13 residues. Trimming shortened V by 7 bases and J by 12 bases, and 24 bases separated the two germline ends. Here the CDR3 DNA reads TGCAGCGGCAACCCCCGGGACGCCGGCGGTCCTTTCTTT. Protein product: CSGNPRDAGGPFF.

A few counts support this clonotype. The rearrangement uses TRBV30 and TRBJ2-2, with D tentatively TRBD1 (5 bases). The CDR3 is made up of 15 amino acids. Trimming removed 5 bases at V and 9 bases at J, with 22 bases between. CDR1 is GTSNPN and CDR2 is SVGIG in the germline V gene (reference sequence). This CDR3 is CAWDRENDYSRELFF. CDR3 bases: TGTGCCTGGGACAGAGAAAATGATTATAGTAGGGAGCTGTTTTTT. The full variable domain, completed using reference TRBV30 and TRBJ2-2, is SQTIHQWPATLVQPVGSPLSLECTVEGTSNPNLYWYRQAAGRGLQLLFYSVGIGQISSEVPQNLSASRPQDRQFILSSKKLLLSDSGFYLCAWDRENDYSRELFFGEGSRLTVL.

This chain uses TRBV6-2 or TRBV6-3 with TRBJ2-3; a possible D gene is TRBD2 (5 bases). This CDR3 spans 17 amino acids. Germline CDR1 MNHEY, CDR2 SVGEGT. The V end lost 4 bases, the J end lost 0 bases, and 17 bases lay between the germline ends. Written as DNA, the CDR3 is TGTGCCAGCAGTTTCCCCAAGAGCGGCGATAGCACAGATACGCAGTATTTT. It specifies CASSFPKSGDSTDTQYF.

In this sample, this clonotype turned up many times. This rearrangement joins TRBV5-1 to TRBJ2-5, with a tentative D call TRBD1 (5 bases). This CDR3 region has 14 residues. Trimming pared 5 bases from V and 1 base from J, leaving 12 bases between. CDR1 is SGHRS, CDR2 YFSETQ, per germline. The CDR3 DNA is TGCGCCAGCAGTCCCAGACAGATCCAAGAGACCCAGTACTTC. This sequence encodes CASSPRQIQETQYF.

This clonotype appeared once. This chain connects TRBV7-9 to TRBJ2-2; no firm D call. The V gene's germline CDR1 is SEHNR and CDR2 FQNEAQ (reference sequence). The CDR3 sequence is 15 residues long. V was clipped by 0 bases and J by 4 bases, with 9 bases between them. In nucleotides, the CDR3 is TGTGCCAGCAGCTTAGCGCTTCTGGGCACCGGGGAGCTGTTTTTT. This sequence encodes CASSLALLGTGELFF.

The chain is built from TRBV10-3 and TRBJ2-5; D is undetermined. Germline-derived CDR1 and CDR2 are ENHRY and SYGVKD. The CDR3 spans 13 residues. V was pared by 2 bases and J by 3 bases, with 7 bases between. The DNA of the CDR3 is TGTGCCATCAGTGAGCTAGAAGAAGAGACCCAGTACTTC. Protein product: CAISELEEETQYF.

This clonotype appeared a few times. This chain uses TRBV20-1 with TRBJ2-5; D may match TRBD1 or TRBD2 (5 bases each). Germline V gives CDR1 DFQATT, CDR2 SNEGSKA (reference sequence). Trimming cost V 1 base and J 4 bases, with 16 bases left between them. The CDR3 has 15 amino acids. Written as DNA, the CDR3 is TGCAGTGCTAGAGGACCCTCGAGGGGAGCAGAGACCCAGTACTTC. This sequence encodes CSARGPSRGAETQYF.

This clonotype was detected a few times. V gene TRBV5-6 combines with J gene TRBJ1-6; TRBD1 aligns across 9 bases. This CDR3 spans 17 amino acids. CDR1 and CDR2 (germline): SGHDT, YYEEEE. Trimming took 4 bases from V and 7 from J; bases not matched to a gene: 12. The CDR3 here is CASSEGTGSLGNSPLHF. The CDR3 DNA sequence: TGTGCCAGCAGCGAAGGGACAGGGAGTCTTGGGAATTCACCCCTCCACTTT.

The chain employs TRBV6-5 and TRBJ1-1, with D maybe TRBD1 (6 bases). The V end was cut by 5 bases, the J end by 6 bases, with 16 bases between. The CDR3 covers 14 residues. Germline CDR1 and CDR2: MNHEY and SVGAGI. The CDR3 coding sequence is TGTGCCAGCAGTAACGGACAGCCTGCGGCTGAAGCTTTCTTT. Its translation: CASSNGQPAAEAFF.

A few counts support this clonotype. V and J are TRBV6-2 or TRBV6-3 and TRBJ2-7; D not resolved. CDR1 is MNHEY and CDR2 is SVGEGT in the germline V gene. The CDR3 extends over 13 amino acids. Trimming removed 5 bases at V and 0 bases at J, with 8 bases between. CDR3 sequence reads: CASSLTHSYEQYF. The CDR3 nucleotides read TGTGCCAGCAGTCTGACACACTCCTACGAGCAGTACTTC.

In its sample, this clonotype was seen many times. The chain carries TRBV12-3 or TRBV12-4 and TRBJ2-3, with D tentatively TRBD2 (5 bases). V was trimmed by 5 bases and J by 0 bases, leaving 18 bases between them. CDR3 length: 17 amino acids. The CDR3 bases are TGTGCCAGCAGTACACCGCCCGGCGGGCCTAGCACAGATACGCAGTATTTT. Translated: CASSTPPGGPSTDTQYF.

The gene calls are TRBV20-1 and TRBJ2-7; 9 positions agree with TRBD1. There are 14 residues in the CDR3. Germline V gene lookup returns CDR1 DFQATT and CDR2 SNEGSKA (reference sequence). The V and J ends lost 6 bases and 3 bases, in that order; junction bases with no gene match: 9. Here the CDR3 DNA reads TGCAGTGCCCACGGTGGACAGGGGTTCTACGAGCAGTACTTC. Protein product: CSAHGGQGFYEQYF.

The chain recombines TRBV20-1 with TRBJ1-2, with TRBD1 identical over 8 bases. Germline CDR1 reads DFQATT; CDR2 reads SNEGSKA (reference sequence). The CDR3 loop spans 13 amino acids. V shed 0 bases and J 7 bases; nucleotides not matched to a gene: 4. CDR3 in DNA: TGCAGTGCTAGAGATGCAGGGGGCGGTGGCTACACCTTC. This translates into CSARDAGGGGYTF.

This clonotype was detected once. The gene calls are TRBV7-9 and TRBJ2-3, with D perhaps TRBD2 (5 bases). This CDR3 contains 15 residues. Trimming removed 1 base from V and 4 bases from J, with 12 bases in between. CDR1 SEHNR and CDR2 FQNEAQ come from the germline V gene (reference sequence). In DNA form, the CDR3 reads TGTGCCAGCAGCTTAGTCCTGGGAGCATCAGATACGCAGTATTTT. Its protein product is CASSLVLGASDTQYF. Drawing the rest from reference TRBV7-9 and TRBJ2-3, the complete variable domain is DTGVSQNPRHKITKRGQNVTFRCDPISEHNRLYWYRQTLGQGPEFLTYFQNEAQLEKSRLLSDRFSAERPKGSFSTLEIQRTEQGDSAMYLCASSLVLGASDTQYFGPGTRLTVL.